The 7 T cell receptor beta chains given below trace back to one sample, sequenced in a study of graft-versus-host responses after intestinal transplantation. This table comes from immunoSEQ multiplex PCR, and its TCRdb copy is limited to in-frame clones, with some not included. The sample has tens of thousands of clones; 90% to 95% are singletons. No antigen has been assigned to these receptors. The specimen comprised unstimulated CD4+ T cells sorted from spleen or lymph node cells, sampled before intestinal transplant. The receptors derive from a human donor who received an intestinal transplant.

The rearrangement uses TRBV16 and TRBJ2-1; D is ambiguous. CDR1 KGHSY and CDR2 FQNENV come from the germline V gene. This CDR3 contains 12 residues. V shed 4 bases and J shed 7 bases, with 8 bases lying between them. The CDR3 DNA follows: TGTGCCAGCAGCCCCCGTCTAAATGAGCAGTTCTTC. Its translation is CASSPRLNEQFF.

DNA of the CDR3: TGCGCCAGCAGCATGGACAGAGGCACAGATACGCAGTATTTT. It translates to CASSMDRGTDTQYF. V is TRBV5-1 and J is TRBJ2-3; a weak D match, TRBD1 (6 bases). Germline CDR1 reads SGHRS; CDR2 reads YFSETQ. V was clipped by 4 bases and J by 1 base, with 10 bases between them. The CDR3 spans 14 residues.

V gene TRBV30 combines with J gene TRBJ1-5, with TRBD1 matching over 11 bases. CDR3 length equals 16 residues. The V gene's germline CDR1 is GTSNPN and CDR2 SVGIG (reference sequence). With 2 bases clipped from V and 3 bases from J, the junction kept 6 bases outside the gene matches. The CDR3 coding sequence is TGTGCCTGGAGTAGGAGGGACAGGGGGATCAATCAGCCCCAGCATTTT. Encoded protein: CAWSRRDRGINQPQHF.

The chain couples TRBV5-1 to TRBJ1-3; TRBD1 matches at 8 bases. With 0 bases clipped from V and 4 bases from J, the junction kept 6 bases outside the gene matches. The germline V gene has CDR1 SGHRS and CDR2 YFSETQ. The CDR3 is 16 amino acids. CDR3 nucleotide sequence: TGCGCCAGCAGCTTGGACCCAGGGGGCATGGGAAACACCATATATTTT. Translated, it gives CASSLDPGGMGNTIYF.

The chain is built from TRBV5-1 and TRBJ2-1, with a tentative D call TRBD2 (7 bases). CDR1 is SGHRS and CDR2 is YFSETQ in the germline V gene. V shed 6 bases and J shed 4 bases, with 20 bases lying between them. This CDR3 contains 16 residues. The DNA of the CDR3 is TGCGCCAGCACCCGAGGGGGGGCGTCAGGGTACAATGAGCAGTTCTTC. Translated: CASTRGGASGYNEQFF.

The V gene is TRBV2, the J gene TRBJ2-5; 8 bases align to TRBD2. With V trimmed by 6 bases and J by 3 bases, 9 bases remained unmatched. Germline V gives CDR1 SNHLY, CDR2 FYNNEI. The CDR3 covers 15 residues. CDR3: CASSPLGGAEETQYF. Here the CDR3 DNA reads TGTGCCAGCAGCCCCCTCGGGGGGGCGGAAGAGACCCAGTACTTC.

This sequence joins TRBV7-9 and TRBJ2-1; a possible D gene is TRBD1 (6 bases). Trimming took off 5 bases at V and 4 bases at J, with 18 bases between the two ends. The germline V gene has CDR1 SEHNR and CDR2 FQNEAQ (reference sequence). The CDR3 is 16 amino acids. The CDR3, as DNA: TGTGCCAGCAGCACACAGGGTAAAGGGCCTTACAATGAGCAGTTCTTC. Amino acid sequence: CASSTQGKGPYNEQFF.